This TCR beta chain was recorded in a study of identical twins. cDNA molecules carried unique molecular identifiers, and template switching added a universal primer site. TCRdb itself ran the 5' RACE reads through MiXCR, one entry per CDR3 protein. The sample consists of 500,000 to 650,000 distinct CDR3 sequences, around 7.4% of them appearing once. Note on this clonotype: Its target is unknown.

Trimming removed 3 bases from V and 4 bases from J, with 18 bases in between. Germline CDR1 DFQATT, CDR2 SNEGSKA (reference sequence). The CDR3 runs 15 residues. General study results and limits: Whereas memory repertoires showed no such difference, abundant cord blood beta clonotypes carried fewer insertions. Twins' excess sharing was less marked for out-of-frame beta sequences. Modelling underestimated the level of out-of-frame TCR alpha sharing observed in monozygotic twins.

These same records also appear under a second study, on yellow fever vaccine responses in identical twins.

This chain uses TRBV20-1 with TRBJ1-1; weak D call: TRBD1 (5 bases). Sequenced sample: PBMCs. The TCR was taken from a young woman in good health. The chain's CDR3 is CSARNSGRAVTEAFF. CDR3 in DNA: TGCAGTGCTAGGAATTCGGGCAGGGCGGTCACTGAAGCTTTCTTT.